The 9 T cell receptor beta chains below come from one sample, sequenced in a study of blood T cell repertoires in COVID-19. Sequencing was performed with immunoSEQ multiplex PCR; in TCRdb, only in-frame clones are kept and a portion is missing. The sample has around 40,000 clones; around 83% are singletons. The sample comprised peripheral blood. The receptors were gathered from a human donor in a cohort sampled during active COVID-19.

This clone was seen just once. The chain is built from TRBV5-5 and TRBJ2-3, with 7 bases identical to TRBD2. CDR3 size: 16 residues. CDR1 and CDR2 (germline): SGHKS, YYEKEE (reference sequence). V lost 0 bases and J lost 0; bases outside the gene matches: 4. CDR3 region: CASSLDLAVSTDTQYF. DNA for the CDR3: TGTGCCAGCAGCTTGGATCTAGCGGTTAGCACAGATACGCAGTATTTT.

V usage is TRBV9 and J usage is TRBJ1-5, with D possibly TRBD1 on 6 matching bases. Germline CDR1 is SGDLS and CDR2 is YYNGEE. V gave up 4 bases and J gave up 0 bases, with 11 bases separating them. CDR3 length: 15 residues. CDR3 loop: CASSPQGNSNQPQHF. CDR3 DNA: TGTGCCAGCAGCCCCCAGGGGAATAGCAATCAGCCCCAGCATTTT.

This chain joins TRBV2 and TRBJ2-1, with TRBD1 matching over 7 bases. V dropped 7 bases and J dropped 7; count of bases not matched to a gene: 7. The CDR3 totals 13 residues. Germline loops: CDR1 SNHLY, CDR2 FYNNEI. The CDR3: CASTQTGMNEQFF. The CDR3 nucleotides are TGTGCCAGCACCCAGACAGGGATGAATGAGCAGTTCTTC.

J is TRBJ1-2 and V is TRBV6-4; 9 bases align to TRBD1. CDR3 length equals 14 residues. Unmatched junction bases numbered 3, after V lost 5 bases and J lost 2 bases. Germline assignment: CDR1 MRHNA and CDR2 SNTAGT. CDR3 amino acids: CASSPGTGNYGYTF. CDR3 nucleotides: TGTGCCAGCAGTCCCGGGACAGGGAACTATGGCTACACCTTC.

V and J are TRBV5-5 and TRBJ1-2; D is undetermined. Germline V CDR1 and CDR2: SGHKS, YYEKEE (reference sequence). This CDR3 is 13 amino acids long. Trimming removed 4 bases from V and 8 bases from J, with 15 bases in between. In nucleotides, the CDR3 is TGTGCCAGCAGCCTCCTGACACGGTCGGGCTACACCTTC. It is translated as CASSLLTRSGYTF.

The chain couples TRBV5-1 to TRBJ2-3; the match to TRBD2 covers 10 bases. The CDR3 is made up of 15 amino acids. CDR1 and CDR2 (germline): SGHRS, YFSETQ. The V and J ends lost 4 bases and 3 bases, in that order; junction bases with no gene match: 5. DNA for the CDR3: TGCGCCAGCAGCCTACGACTAGCGGGTACAGATACGCAGTATTTT. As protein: CASSLRLAGTDTQYF.

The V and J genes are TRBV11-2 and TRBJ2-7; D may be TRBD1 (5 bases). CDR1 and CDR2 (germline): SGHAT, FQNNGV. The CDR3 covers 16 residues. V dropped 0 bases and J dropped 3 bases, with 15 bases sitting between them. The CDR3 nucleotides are TGTGCCAGCAGCTTAGAGGCAGGGATCCCCAGCTACGAGCAGTACTTC. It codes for CASSLEAGIPSYEQYF.

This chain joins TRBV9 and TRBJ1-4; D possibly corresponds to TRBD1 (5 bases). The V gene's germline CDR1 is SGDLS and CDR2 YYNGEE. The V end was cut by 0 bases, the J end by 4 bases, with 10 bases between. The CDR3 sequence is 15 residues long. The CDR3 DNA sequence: TGTGCCAGCAGCGTAGGGGAGGGGAATAATGAAAAACTGTTTTTT. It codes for CASSVGEGNNEKLFF.

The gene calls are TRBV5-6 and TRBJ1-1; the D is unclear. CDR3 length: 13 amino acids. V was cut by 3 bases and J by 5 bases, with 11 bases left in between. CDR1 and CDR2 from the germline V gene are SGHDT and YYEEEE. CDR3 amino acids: CASSSTGLTEAFF. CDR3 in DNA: TGTGCCAGCAGCTCCACGGGGTTGACTGAAGCTTTCTTT.